What follows are 32 T cell receptor beta chains derived from one specimen sequenced in a study of blood T cell repertoires in COVID-19. Sequencing used immunoSEQ multiplex PCR; TCRdb keeps in-frame clones, though not all of them. The table has fewer than 200,000 clones, roughly 79% seen once; the top ten hold approximately 11%. Sequencing was done on a sample of peripheral blood. The receptors originated from a woman between 40 and 55 years old with COVID-19, enrolled during active disease.

This chain joins TRBV30 and TRBJ1-2; 11 positions agree with TRBD1. V gave up 4 bases and J gave up 8 bases; unmatched junction bases: 6. Germline V gene lookup returns CDR1 GTSNPN and CDR2 SVGIG (reference sequence). The CDR3 contains 13 residues. CDR3 DNA sequence: TGTGCCTGGAACCCGGGACAGGGGGAAGGCTACACCTTC. Amino acid sequence: CAWNPGQGEGYTF.

This chain uses TRBV5-5 with TRBJ2-5; 16 nucleotides match TRBD2. This CDR3 contains 19 residues. CDR1 SGHKS and CDR2 YYEKEE come from the germline V gene (reference sequence). V lost 3 bases, J lost 5 bases, and 13 bases stayed unmatched. CDR3 amino acids: CASSYSPGLAGGPLETQYF. The CDR3 region has the DNA TGTGCCAGCAGCTATTCACCGGGACTAGCGGGGGGGCCGTTGGAGACCCAGTACTTC.

The V gene is TRBV28, the J gene TRBJ2-7; 8 bases fit TRBD2. CDR1 MDHEN and CDR2 SYDVKM come from the germline V gene. Germline trimming cut 7 bases from V and 4 bases from J; bases unmatched to any gene: 9. This CDR3 comprises 14 residues. For the CDR3, the DNA is TGTGCCAGCACCCCGGGGGGGCCTGGGTACGAGCAGTACTTC. Protein sequence: CASTPGGPGYEQYF.

The V and J genes are TRBV25-1 and TRBJ2-7; no definite D call. CDR3 size: 15 residues. The V gene's germline CDR1 is MGHDK and CDR2 SYGVNS. V was cut by 1 base and J by 5 bases, with 15 bases left in between. CDR3 protein: CASSESLIAVHEQYF. The CDR3 region has the DNA TGTGCCAGCAGTGAATCCCTGATTGCAGTCCACGAGCAGTACTTC.

J is TRBJ2-3 and V is TRBV10-3, with TRBD2 identical over 11 bases. The CDR3 is made up of 18 amino acids. With V trimmed by 2 bases and J by 1 base, 8 bases remained unmatched. Germline assignment: CDR1 ENHRY and CDR2 SYGVKD. The DNA of the CDR3 is TGTGCCATCAGTGAGACCTTTACTAGCGGGGGAGGCACAGATACGCAGTATTTT. It translates to CAISETFTSGGGTDTQYF.

V is TRBV12-3 or TRBV12-4 and J is TRBJ1-6; D uncertain. Trimming took off 8 bases at V and 6 bases at J, with 11 bases between the two ends. The CDR3 totals 13 residues. The CDR3 here is CASGLNGNSPLHF. Here the CDR3 DNA reads TGTGCCAGCGGGCTAAACGGTAATTCACCCCTCCACTTT.

V gene TRBV5-1 combines with J gene TRBJ2-1, with 10 bases fitting TRBD2. The CDR3 loop spans 16 amino acids. The germline V gene has CDR1 SGHRS and CDR2 YFSETQ. J lost 1 base, V lost 3 bases, and 4 bases had no gene match. The CDR3 loop reads CASSSGLASSYNEQFF. The DNA of the CDR3 is TGCGCCAGCAGCTCGGGACTAGCGAGTTCCTACAATGAGCAGTTCTTC.

The V gene is TRBV10-2, the J gene TRBJ2-7, with D possibly TRBD1 on 6 matching bases. Trimming left V 6 bases short and J 6 bases short, with 12 bases between. Germline V gene data show CDR1 as WSHSY and CDR2 as SAAADI. The CDR3 extends over 12 amino acids. CDR3 protein: CASSSGQTEQYF. DNA for the CDR3: TGCGCCAGCAGCTCCGGACAGACCGAGCAGTACTTC.

The V call is TRBV4-2, the J call TRBJ2-7; 10 nucleotides align to TRBD1. This CDR3 is 17 amino acids long. Germline assignment: CDR1 LGHNA and CDR2 YNFKEQ. J gave up 6 bases and V 3 bases, and 14 bases lay outside the gene matches. The CDR3 reads CASSHLIPGTGAVEQYF. In DNA form, the CDR3 reads TGTGCCAGCAGCCACCTTATCCCCGGGACAGGGGCGGTCGAGCAGTACTTC.

CDR3 sequence (DNA): TGTGCCAGCAGCTTAATAGAGGGAGGGGGAATATTCGAGACCCAGTACTTC. Amino acids: CASSLIEGGGIFETQYF. V gene TRBV7-9 combines with J gene TRBJ2-5; the D gene is possibly TRBD2 (7 bases). The V gene's germline CDR1 is SEHNR and CDR2 FQNEAQ (reference sequence). The V end was cut by 2 bases, the J end by 5 bases, with 21 bases between. This CDR3 comprises 17 residues.

V gene TRBV28 combines with J gene TRBJ2-1; no clear D. Germline CDR1 is MDHEN and CDR2 is SYDVKM. The CDR3 loop spans 15 amino acids. V was shortened by 7 bases and J by 0 bases, with 13 bases between the two germline ends. The CDR3 sequence is CASTFLPSSYNEQFF. CDR3 DNA: TGTGCCAGCACCTTTCTCCCTAGCTCCTACAATGAGCAGTTCTTC.

This clone was picked up one time. The chain combines TRBV30 with TRBJ2-2; TRBD1 aligns across 7 bases. Germline-derived CDR1 and CDR2 are GTSNPN and SVGIG (reference sequence). The length of the CDR3 is 16 residues. Trimming took 1 base from V and 4 from J; bases not matched to a gene: 9. As DNA, the CDR3 is TGTGCCTGGAGTGCCAAAAGGGCAGGGGGCACCGGGGAGCTGTTTTTT. The encoded protein is CAWSAKRAGGTGELFF.

This chain joins TRBV7-9 and TRBJ1-2; D gene ambiguous. Germline V lookup: CDR1 SEHNR, CDR2 FQNEAQ (reference sequence). Trimming took 4 bases from V and 9 from J, leaving 15 bases between them. The CDR3 extends over 13 amino acids. The CDR3 region is CASSSYIGESYTF. CDR3 DNA sequence: TGTGCCAGCAGCTCATATATAGGAGAAAGCTACACCTTC. Looking up the rest from reference TRBV7-9 and TRBJ1-2 gives the full variable domain: DTGVSQNPRHKITKRGQNVTFRCDPISEHNRLYWYRQTLGQGPEFLTYFQNEAQLEKSRLLSDRFSAERPKGSFSTLEIQRTEQGDSAMYLCASSSYIGESYTFGSGTRLTVV.

V usage is TRBV20-1 and J usage is TRBJ1-5; maybe TRBD1 (5 bases). V lost 3 bases to trimming and J lost 6 bases, with 15 bases between them. The germline V gene encodes CDR1 DFQATT and CDR2 SNEGSKA (reference sequence). The CDR3 sequence is 14 residues long. CDR3 sequence reads: CSASRGGAAQPQHF. In DNA form, the CDR3 reads TGCAGTGCTAGTCGTGGTGGGGCGGCTCAGCCCCAGCATTTT.

The genes are TRBV20-1 and TRBJ2-3; D unclear. Germline CDR1 is DFQATT and CDR2 is SNEGSKA (reference sequence). Trimming removed 4 bases at V and 7 bases at J, with 6 bases between. The CDR3 spans 10 residues. CDR3 region: CSATGNTQYF. In DNA form, the CDR3 reads TGCAGTGCTACCGGTAATACGCAGTATTTT.

The rearrangement joins TRBV11-2 to TRBJ1-3, with D unresolved. Looked up from germline, CDR1 is SGHAT and CDR2 is FQNNGV. V dropped 7 bases and J dropped 7 bases, with 20 bases sitting between them. The CDR3 covers 15 residues. Here the CDR3 DNA reads TGTGCCAGCACACCGCACCGGGCGGGAGGGAACACCATATATTTT. This sequence encodes CASTPHRAGGNTIYF.

Notes on this clone: Different DNA sequences within this sample yield the same CDR3. The genes are TRBV19 and TRBJ2-1, with 9 bases aligning to TRBD1. V was pared by 6 bases and J by 5 bases, with 5 bases of the junction left unmatched. The CDR3 has 14 amino acids. Germline V CDR1 and CDR2: LNHDA, SQIVND (reference sequence). The CDR3 nucleotides are TGTGCCAGTAGCGAACAGGGGGCTAACAATGAGCAGTTCTTC. Translation gives CASSEQGANNEQFF.

Written as DNA, the CDR3 is TGCGCCAGCAGCCAAGATCGGGCTAGCGGGAGTCGCGAGCAGTACTTC. This codes for CASSQDRASGSREQYF. The V and J genes are TRBV4-1 and TRBJ2-7; 10 bases match TRBD2. Germline V gene data show CDR1 as MGHRA and CDR2 as YSYEKL. This CDR3 spans 16 amino acids. Trimming removed 0 bases from V and 6 bases from J; junction bases left unmatched: 8.

V is TRBV28 and J is TRBJ2-7, with TRBD2 identical over 15 bases. V shed 6 bases, J shed 5 bases, and the junction held 23 bases outside the gene matches. This CDR3 has 21 amino acids. Germline V gene sequence: CDR1 MDHEN, CDR2 SYDVKM. CDR3 residues: CASSPTGSSGLAGGGFHEQYF. CDR3 in DNA: TGTGCCAGCAGCCCAACCGGGAGCTCGGGACTAGCGGGAGGCGGTTTCCACGAGCAGTACTTC. The whole variable domain, remainder taken from reference TRBV28 and TRBJ2-7, is DVKVTQSSRYLVKRTGEKVFLECVQDMDHENMFWYRQDPGLGLRLIYFSYDVKMKEKGDIPEGYSVSREKKERFSLILESASTNQTSMYLCASSPTGSSGLAGGGFHEQYFGPGTRLTVT.

The chain has TRBV7-3 and TRBJ2-1; 8 bases map to TRBD1. Germline trimming cut 0 bases from V and 1 base from J; bases unmatched to any gene: 8. The CDR3 is 18 amino acids. Germline assignment: CDR1 SGHTA and CDR2 FQGTGA. The CDR3 DNA is TGTGCCAGCAGCTTAACTAGCGACAGGGGTGGATCCTACAATGAGCAGTTCTTC. Translating gives CASSLTSDRGGSYNEQFF.

In its sample, this clone was seen a few times. V usage is TRBV7-9 and J usage is TRBJ2-1; possibly TRBD1 for D (5 bases). Trimming took off 5 bases at V and 8 bases at J, with 10 bases between the two ends. CDR3 length: 12 residues. The germline V gene has CDR1 SEHNR and CDR2 FQNEAQ (reference sequence). Here the CDR3 reads CASSVQGHEQFF. CDR3 coding DNA: TGTGCCAGCAGCGTTCAGGGTCATGAGCAGTTCTTC. Together with reference TRBV7-9 and TRBJ2-1, the CDR3 gives the full variable domain: DTGVSQNPRHKITKRGQNVTFRCDPISEHNRLYWYRQTLGQGPEFLTYFQNEAQLEKSRLLSDRFSAERPKGSFSTLEIQRTEQGDSAMYLCASSVQGHEQFFGPGTRLTVL.

This chain connects TRBV9 to TRBJ1-1; no clear D gene. In germline, CDR1 is SGDLS, CDR2 YYNGEE. The CDR3 loop spans 16 amino acids. The V and J ends lost 3 bases and 1 base respectively, with 16 bases between them. CDR3 coding DNA: TGTGCCAGCAGCGCCGCCCTGTCCGGAGCGAACACTGAAGCTTTCTTT. It encodes CASSAALSGANTEAFF.

The V gene is TRBV27, the J gene TRBJ1-1, with 8 bases lining up with TRBD1. Germline lookup yields CDR1 MNHEY and CDR2 SMNVEV (reference sequence). With V trimmed by 5 bases and J by 1 base, 6 bases remained unmatched. This CDR3 spans 15 amino acids. This CDR3 is CASSPIGQGNTEAFF. In DNA form, the CDR3 reads TGTGCCAGCAGTCCGATAGGACAGGGGAACACTGAAGCTTTCTTT.

A word on this clone: The junction does not match germline at one end; this may be a read error. This chain connects TRBV10-1 to TRBJ1-2; 9 nucleotides match TRBD1. CDR3 length: 14 amino acids. Germline CDR1 WNHNN, CDR2 SYGVQD (reference sequence). DNA of the CDR3: TGCGCCAGCAGTGAGTCGAGGGACAGGGTATTAATCTCCTTC. Amino acid sequence: CASSESRDRVLISF.

The chain has TRBV5-8 and TRBJ2-2; D possibly corresponds to TRBD1 (5 bases). CDR1 is SGHTS, CDR2 YDEGEE, per germline. Trimming pared 2 bases from V and 7 bases from J, leaving 15 bases between. This CDR3 has 15 residues. The chain's CDR3 is CASSFSGSVIGELFF. CDR3 bases: TGTGCCAGCAGCTTCTCAGGGTCCGTAATCGGGGAGCTGTTTTTT.

CDR3 nucleotides: TGTGCCAGCAGCCACAGTTTTGGGTCGAGCACTGAAGCTTTCTTT. It specifies CASSHSFGSSTEAFF. The V call is TRBV9, the J call TRBJ1-1; D is ambiguous. Deletions cut 4 bases from V and 4 bases from J, with 17 bases between. The germline V gene encodes CDR1 SGDLS and CDR2 YYNGEE. The CDR3 spans 15 residues. Using reference TRBV9 and TRBJ1-1 for the parts outside the CDR3, the full variable domain is DSGVTQTPKHLITATGQRVTLRCSPRSGDLSVYWYQQSLDQGLQFLIQYYNGEERAKGNILERFSAQQFPDLHSELNLSSLELGDSALYFCASSHSFGSSTEAFFGQGTRLTVV.

This clone was seen a few times. The J gene is TRBJ1-5, the V gene TRBV19; the match to TRBD1 covers 10 bases. This CDR3 region has 13 residues. Trimming took 11 bases from V and 5 from J; bases not matched to a gene: 6. In germline, CDR1 is LNHDA, CDR2 SQIVND (reference sequence). The chain's CDR3 is CASRDRGDQPQHF. CDR3 DNA sequence: TGTGCCTCGAGGGACAGGGGTGATCAGCCCCAGCATTTT.

This clone was seen only once. This chain joins TRBV6-5 and TRBJ2-6; D is undetermined. This CDR3 comprises 13 residues. Germline CDR1 reads MNHEY; CDR2 reads SVGAGI. Trimming pared 7 bases from V and 0 bases from J, leaving 4 bases between. The CDR3 loop is CASKPSGANVLTF. The CDR3 nucleotides read TGTGCCAGCAAGCCCTCTGGGGCCAACGTCCTGACTTTC.

V gene TRBV2 combines with J gene TRBJ2-5; D is undetermined. The CDR3 is 14 residues long. With 6 bases removed from V and 3 bases from J, the gap between germline ends came to 14 bases. CDR1 SNHLY and CDR2 FYNNEI come from the germline V gene. CDR3 residues: CASRPAYTKETQYF. The CDR3 nucleotides are TGTGCCAGCAGGCCAGCCTACACTAAAGAGACCCAGTACTTC.

The rearrangement uses TRBV7-2 and TRBJ2-1, with no clear D. The CDR3 spans 12 residues. Deletions cut 5 bases from V and 4 bases from J, with 6 bases between. Germline lookup yields CDR1 SGHTA and CDR2 FQGNSA. The CDR3 here is CASSTYYNEQFF. CDR3 in DNA: TGTGCCAGCAGCACCTATTACAATGAGCAGTTCTTC.

The rearrangement uses TRBV4-1 and TRBJ1-6; the D is unclear. The CDR3 runs to 17 residues. Germline CDR1 reads MGHRA; CDR2 reads YSYEKL. Trimming cost V 0 bases and J 2 bases, with 11 bases left between them. The DNA for the CDR3 is TGCGCCAGCAGCCAAGATTGGTACAGAACCTATAATTCACCCCTCCACTTT. Translated: CASSQDWYRTYNSPLHF.

The chain is built from TRBV6-1 and TRBJ2-2, with D tentatively TRBD1 (5 bases). Trimming removed 1 base at V and 2 bases at J, with 5 bases between. Per the germline V gene, CDR1 is MNHNS and CDR2 is SASEGT. The CDR3 sequence is 14 residues long. CDR3 nucleotide sequence: TGTGCCAGCAGTGAAGGGGGCAACACCGGGGAGCTGTTTTTT. This translates into CASSEGGNTGELFF.